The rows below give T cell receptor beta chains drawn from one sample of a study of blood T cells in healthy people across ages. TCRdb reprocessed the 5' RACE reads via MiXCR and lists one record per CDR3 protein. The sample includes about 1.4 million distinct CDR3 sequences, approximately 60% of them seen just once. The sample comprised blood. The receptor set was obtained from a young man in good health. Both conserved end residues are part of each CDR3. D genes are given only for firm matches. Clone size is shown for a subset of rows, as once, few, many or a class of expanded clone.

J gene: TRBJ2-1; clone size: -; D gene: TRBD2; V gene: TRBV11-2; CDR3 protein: CASSPYTSGAYNEQFF; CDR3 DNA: TGTGCCAGCAGCCCTTATACTAGCGGGGCCTACAATGAGCAGTTCTTC
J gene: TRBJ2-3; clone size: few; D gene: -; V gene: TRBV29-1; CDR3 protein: CSVLVQGNTDTQYF; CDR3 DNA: TGCAGCGTTTTGGTTCAGGGAAATACAGATACGCAGTATTTT
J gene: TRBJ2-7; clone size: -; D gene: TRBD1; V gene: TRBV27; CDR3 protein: CASSKQGVPYEQYF; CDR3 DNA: TGTGCCAGCTCTAAGCAGGGGGTACCCTACGAGCAGTACTTC
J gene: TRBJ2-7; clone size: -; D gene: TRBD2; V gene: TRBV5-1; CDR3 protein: CASSLVVMGIAGVYEQYF; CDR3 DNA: TGCGCCAGCAGCTTGGTAGTGATGGGGATAGCGGGAGTCTACGAGCAGTACTTC
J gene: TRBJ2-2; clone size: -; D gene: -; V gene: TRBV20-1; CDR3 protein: CSAERQMNTGELFF; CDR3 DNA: TGCAGTGCAGAGAGACAGATGAACACCGGGGAGCTGTTTTTT
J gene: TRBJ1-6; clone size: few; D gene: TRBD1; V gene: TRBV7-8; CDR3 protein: CASSALGTAPNSPLHF; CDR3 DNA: TGTGCCAGCAGCGCCCTCGGGACAGCACCTAATTCACCCCTCCACTTT
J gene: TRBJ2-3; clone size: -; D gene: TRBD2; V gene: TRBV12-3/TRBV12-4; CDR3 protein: CASSPGLAFADTQYF; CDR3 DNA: TGTGCCAGCAGTCCTGGACTAGCTTTCGCAGATACGCAGTATTTT
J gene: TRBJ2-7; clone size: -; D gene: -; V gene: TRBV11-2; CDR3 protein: CASSLGTGPLYEQYF; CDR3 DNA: TGTGCCAGCAGCTTAGGCACGGGCCCCCTCTACGAGCAGTACTTC
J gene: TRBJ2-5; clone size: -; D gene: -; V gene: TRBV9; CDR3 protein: CASSPRPLDGQETQYF; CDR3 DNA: TGTGCCAGCAGCCCTAGACCCCTCGACGGACAAGAGACCCAGTACTTC
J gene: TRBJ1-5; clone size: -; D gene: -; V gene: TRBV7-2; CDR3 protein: CASSLGGSWPQHF; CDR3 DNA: TGTGCCAGCAGCTTAGGGGGGTCTTGGCCCCAGCATTTT
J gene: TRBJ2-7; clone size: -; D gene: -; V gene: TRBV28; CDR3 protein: CASTLGGPPAGEQYF; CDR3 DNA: TGTGCCAGCACCCTTGGGGGACCCCCGGCGGGCGAGCAGTACTTC
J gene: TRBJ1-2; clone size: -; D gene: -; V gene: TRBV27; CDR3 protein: CASSNRRDTYGYTF; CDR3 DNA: TGTGCCAGCAGCAACCGCCGGGACACCTATGGCTACACCTTC
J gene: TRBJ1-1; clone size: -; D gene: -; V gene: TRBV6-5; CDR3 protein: CASTGGTEAFF; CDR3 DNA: TGTGCCAGCACGGGAGGCACTGAAGCTTTCTTT
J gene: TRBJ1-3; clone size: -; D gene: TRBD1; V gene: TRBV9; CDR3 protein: CASSGTGIGNTIYF; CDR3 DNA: TGTGCCAGCAGCGGGACAGGGATCGGAAACACCATATATTTT
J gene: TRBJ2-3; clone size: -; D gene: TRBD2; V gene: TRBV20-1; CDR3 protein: CSARGGSFTDTQYF; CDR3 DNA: TGCAGTGCTAGGGGCGGGAGCTTCACAGATACGCAGTATTTT
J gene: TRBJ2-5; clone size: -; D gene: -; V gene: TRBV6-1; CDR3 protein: CASSENGETQYF; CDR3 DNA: TGTGCCAGCAGTGAAAACGGAGAGACCCAGTACTTC
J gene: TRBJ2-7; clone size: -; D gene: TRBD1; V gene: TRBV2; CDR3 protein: CASTRGQGMYYEQYF; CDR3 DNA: TGTGCCAGCACTAGGGGACAGGGGATGTACTACGAGCAGTACTTC
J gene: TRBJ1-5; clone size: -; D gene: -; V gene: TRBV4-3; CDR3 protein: CASSQGLSDQPQHF; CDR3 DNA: TGCGCCAGCAGCCAAGGGCTGTCAGATCAGCCCCAGCATTTT
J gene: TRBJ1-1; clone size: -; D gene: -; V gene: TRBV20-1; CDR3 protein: CSARTVEDTEAFF; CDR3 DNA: TGCAGTGCTCGGACAGTCGAGGACACTGAAGCTTTCTTT
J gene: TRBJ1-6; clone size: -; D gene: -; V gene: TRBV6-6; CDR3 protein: CASSYETAGLYNSPLHF; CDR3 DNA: TGTGCCAGCAGTTACGAGACGGCAGGCCTCTATAATTCACCCCTCCACTTT
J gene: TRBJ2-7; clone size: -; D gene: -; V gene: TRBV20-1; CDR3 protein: CSARAVRDSDYEQYF; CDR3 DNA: TGCAGTGCTAGAGCGGTTCGAGACAGCGACTACGAGCAGTACTTC
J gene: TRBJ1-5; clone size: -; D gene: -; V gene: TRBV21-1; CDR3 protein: CASSKDGGKRNQPQHF; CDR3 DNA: TGTGCCAGCAGCAAAGATGGGGGGAAGCGGAATCAGCCCCAGCATTTT
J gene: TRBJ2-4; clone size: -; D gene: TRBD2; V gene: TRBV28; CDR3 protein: CASSSAGTSGGALNIQYF; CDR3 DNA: TGTGCCAGCAGTTCCGCCGGGACTAGCGGGGGGGCTTTGAACATTCAGTACTTC
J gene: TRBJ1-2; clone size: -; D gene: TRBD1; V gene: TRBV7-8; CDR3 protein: CASSLERGQHYGYTF; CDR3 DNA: TGTGCCAGCAGCTTAGAGAGGGGGCAGCACTATGGCTACACCTTC
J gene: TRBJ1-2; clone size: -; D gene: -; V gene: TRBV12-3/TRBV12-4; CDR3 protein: CASSPPSAGGNYGYTF; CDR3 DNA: TGTGCCAGCAGTCCCCCCTCGGCGGGGGGAAACTATGGCTACACCTTC
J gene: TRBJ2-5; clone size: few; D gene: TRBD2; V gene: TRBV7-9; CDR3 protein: CASSLAGRGMVETQYF; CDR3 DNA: TGTGCCAGCAGCTTAGCCGGGCGGGGGATGGTCGAGACCCAGTACTTC
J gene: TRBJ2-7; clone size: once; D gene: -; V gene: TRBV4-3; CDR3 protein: CASSQLRDMSSYEQYF; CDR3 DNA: TGCGCCAGCAGCCAACTGAGGGACATGAGCTCCTACGAGCAGTACTTC
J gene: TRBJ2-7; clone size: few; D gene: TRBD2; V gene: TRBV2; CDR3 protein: CASSRGRDYYEQYF; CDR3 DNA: TGTGCCAGCAGTCGGGGCCGGGACTACTACGAGCAGTACTTC
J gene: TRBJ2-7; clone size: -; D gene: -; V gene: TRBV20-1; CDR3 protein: CSAPTGPYEQYF; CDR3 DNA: TGCAGTGCTCCTACGGGCCCCTACGAGCAGTACTTC
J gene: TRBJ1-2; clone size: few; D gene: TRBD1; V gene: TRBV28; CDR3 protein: CASSLYEGQNYGYTF; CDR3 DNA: TGTGCCAGCAGTTTATATGAGGGACAGAACTATGGCTACACCTTC
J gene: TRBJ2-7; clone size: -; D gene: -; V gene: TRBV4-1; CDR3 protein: CASSQSPGHETYEQYF; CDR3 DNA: TGCGCCAGCAGCCAAAGTCCGGGACACGAAACCTACGAGCAGTACTTC
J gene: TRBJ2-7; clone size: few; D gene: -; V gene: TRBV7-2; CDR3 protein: CASSFTGYLGSYEQYF; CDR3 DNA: TGTGCCAGCAGCTTCACAGGGTATCTAGGATCCTACGAGCAGTACTTC
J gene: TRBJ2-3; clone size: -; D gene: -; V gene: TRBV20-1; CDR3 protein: CSATKDPENAQYF; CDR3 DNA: TGCAGTGCTACAAAAGACCCAGAGAACGCGCAGTATTTT
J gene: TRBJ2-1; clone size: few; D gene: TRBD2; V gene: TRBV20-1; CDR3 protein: CSARDLRIAGRYEQFF; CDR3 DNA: TGCAGTGCTAGAGATTTGAGAATAGCGGGACGGTATGAGCAGTTCTTC
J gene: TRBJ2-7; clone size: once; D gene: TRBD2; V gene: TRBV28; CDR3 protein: CASSSTGLAEVAYEQYF; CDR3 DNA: TGTGCCAGCAGTTCAACGGGACTAGCAGAGGTAGCCTACGAGCAGTACTTC
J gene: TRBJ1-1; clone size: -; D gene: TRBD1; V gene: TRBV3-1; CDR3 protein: CASSHGTARLVNTEAFF; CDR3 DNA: TGTGCCAGCAGCCACGGGACAGCGCGCCTAGTGAACACTGAAGCTTTCTTT
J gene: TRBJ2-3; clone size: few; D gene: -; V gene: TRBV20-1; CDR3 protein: CSATGGLAEAQYF; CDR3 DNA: TGCAGTGCTACCGGGGGACTCGCCGAGGCGCAGTATTTT
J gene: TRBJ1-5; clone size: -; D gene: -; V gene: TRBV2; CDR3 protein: CASSEVGGAQPQHF; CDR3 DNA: TGTGCCAGCAGTGAAGTCGGAGGGGCGCAGCCCCAGCATTTT
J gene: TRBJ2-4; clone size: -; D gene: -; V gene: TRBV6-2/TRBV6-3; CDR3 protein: CASSLTGHLSEQYF; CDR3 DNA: TGTGCCAGCAGTCTAACGGGACACCTTTCGGAGCAGTACTTC
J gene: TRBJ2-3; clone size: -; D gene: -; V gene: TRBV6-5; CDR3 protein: CATASRVDTQYF; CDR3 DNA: TGTGCCACGGCTAGCAGGGTTGATACGCAGTATTTT
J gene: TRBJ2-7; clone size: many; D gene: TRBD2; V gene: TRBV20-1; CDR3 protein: CSAREGSYEQYF; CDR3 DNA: TGCAGTGCACGGGAGGGCTCCTACGAGCAGTACTTC
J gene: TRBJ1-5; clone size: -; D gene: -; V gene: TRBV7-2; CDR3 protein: CASSPNWDPRQPQHF; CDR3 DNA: TGTGCCAGCAGCCCCAACTGGGACCCAAGGCAGCCCCAGCATTTT
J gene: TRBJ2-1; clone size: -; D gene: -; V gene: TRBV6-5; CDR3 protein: CASRSTRTKVCEQFF; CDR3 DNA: TGTGCCAGCAGGTCTACTAGGACTAAGGTTTGTGAGCAGTTCTTC
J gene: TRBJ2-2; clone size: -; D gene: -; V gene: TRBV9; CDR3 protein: CASSGVDPNTGELFF; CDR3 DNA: TGTGCCAGCAGCGGCGTAGATCCAAACACCGGGGAGCTGTTTTTT
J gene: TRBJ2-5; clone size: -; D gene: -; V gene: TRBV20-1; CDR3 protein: CSAHLGRKSTQYF; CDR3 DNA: TGCAGTGCCCATCTAGGACGTAAGAGTACCCAGTACTTC
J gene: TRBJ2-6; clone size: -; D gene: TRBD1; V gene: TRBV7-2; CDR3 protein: CASSKGQGRAGANVLTF; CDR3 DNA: TGTGCCAGCAGCAAGGGACAGGGTAGGGCTGGGGCCAACGTCCTGACTTTC
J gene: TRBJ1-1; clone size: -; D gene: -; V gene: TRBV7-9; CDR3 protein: CASSPSSGEGTEAFF; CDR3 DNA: TGTGCCAGCAGCCCGTCCTCCGGGGAGGGGACTGAAGCTTTCTTT
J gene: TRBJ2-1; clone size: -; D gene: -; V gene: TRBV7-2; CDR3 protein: CASSAGRVHNEQFF; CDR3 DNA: TGTGCCAGCAGCGCGGGACGAGTCCACAATGAGCAGTTCTTC
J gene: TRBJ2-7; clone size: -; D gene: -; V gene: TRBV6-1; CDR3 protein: CASANRAVYEQYF; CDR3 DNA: TGTGCCAGCGCCAACAGGGCAGTCTACGAGCAGTACTTC
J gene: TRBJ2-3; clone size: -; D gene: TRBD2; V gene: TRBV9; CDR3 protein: CASSVGVISGGAGDTKYF; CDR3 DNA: TGTGCCAGCAGCGTAGGAGTTATTAGCGGGGGGGCGGGAGATACGAAGTATTTT
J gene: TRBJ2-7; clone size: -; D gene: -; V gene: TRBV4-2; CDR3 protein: CASSQEWVGDTTYEQYF; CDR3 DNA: TGTGCCAGCAGCCAAGAATGGGTCGGAGACACGACCTACGAGCAGTACTTC
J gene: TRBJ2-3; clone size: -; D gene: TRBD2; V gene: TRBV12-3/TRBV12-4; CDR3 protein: CASSYTSGGTDTQYF; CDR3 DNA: TGTGCCAGCAGTTACACTAGCGGGGGCACAGATACGCAGTATTTT
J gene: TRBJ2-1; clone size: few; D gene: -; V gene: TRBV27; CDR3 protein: CASSSVSNEQFF; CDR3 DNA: TGTGCCAGCAGTTCCGTCTCCAATGAGCAGTTCTTC
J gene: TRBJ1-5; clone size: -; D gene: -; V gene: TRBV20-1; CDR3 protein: CSASLGLVDQPQHF; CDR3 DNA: TGCAGTGCTAGTTTGGGTCTGGTCGATCAGCCCCAGCATTTT
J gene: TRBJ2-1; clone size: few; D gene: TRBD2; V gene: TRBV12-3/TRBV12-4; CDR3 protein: CASSSRWVAGPNNEQFF; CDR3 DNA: TGTGCCAGCAGTTCCCGTTGGGTAGCGGGGCCCAATAATGAGCAGTTCTTC